This T cell receptor (beta chain) was captured by sequencing in a study of T cell repertoires in cytomegalovirus infection. Across the whole study: Matching HLA type, along with CMV infection, was indicated by public TCR beta signatures.

This clonotype was counted many times. No antigen is known for it. Study-wide points: Ex vivo, HLA-C-restricted CMV-specific TCR beta clonotypes prevailed over the rest of the response. Summed public TCR beta family frequency identified CMV carriers bearing the relevant HLA.

TCRdb itself ran the reads through MiXCR, one entry per CDR3 protein. Here the sample spans 90,000 to 130,000 distinct CDR3 sequences, around 10% being singletons. Germline values: CDR1 LNHDA, CDR2 SQIVND (reference sequence). V was shortened by 3 bases and J by 2 bases, with 11 bases between the two germline ends. The CDR3 extends over 15 amino acids. The specimen sequenced was PBMCs, sequenced either directly or after in vitro stimulation (not recorded which). The receptor was derived from a human donor in good health (CMV status not recorded). Some clones in this sample may be carry-over from other donors' samples. The gene calls are TRBV19 and TRBJ2-1; D remains ambiguous. This chain's CDR3 is CASSMALSTYNEQFF. As DNA, the CDR3 is TGTGCCAGTAGTATGGCGCTATCGACCTACAATGAGCAGTTCTTC.